This TCR beta chain was recovered during a study of T cell responses to AZD1222 COVID-19 vaccine. Overall study findings and caveats: Baseline seropositivity occurred in only a handful of AZD1222 recipients. Vaccine-associated CD4 TCRs ranged over spike, dominating at 160-218 and 743-854.

V was clipped by 3 bases and J by 5 bases, with 14 bases between them. The CDR3 is 16 amino acids. From germline, CDR1 is MDHEN and CDR2 SYDVKM. Worth noting for this clone: Its matching antigen is unknown.

Sequencing used immunoSEQ multiplex PCR; TCRdb keeps in-frame clones, though not all of them. The table includes about 150,000 clones, roughly 84% detected once. The genes are TRBV28 and TRBJ2-6; no definite D call. Source: peripheral blood, taken on day 0 of AZD1222 vaccination. The sequence was obtained from an adult in good health. The chain's CDR3 is CASSFGKGGWANVLTF. The CDR3 DNA follows: TGTGCCAGCAGTTTCGGTAAAGGTGGGTGGGCCAACGTCCTGACTTTC. The whole variable domain, remainder taken from reference TRBV28 and TRBJ2-6, is DVKVTQSSRYLVKRTGEKVFLECVQDMDHENMFWYRQDPGLGLRLIYFSYDVKMKEKGDIPEGYSVSREKKERFSLILESASTNQTSMYLCASSFGKGGWANVLTFGAGSRLTVL.